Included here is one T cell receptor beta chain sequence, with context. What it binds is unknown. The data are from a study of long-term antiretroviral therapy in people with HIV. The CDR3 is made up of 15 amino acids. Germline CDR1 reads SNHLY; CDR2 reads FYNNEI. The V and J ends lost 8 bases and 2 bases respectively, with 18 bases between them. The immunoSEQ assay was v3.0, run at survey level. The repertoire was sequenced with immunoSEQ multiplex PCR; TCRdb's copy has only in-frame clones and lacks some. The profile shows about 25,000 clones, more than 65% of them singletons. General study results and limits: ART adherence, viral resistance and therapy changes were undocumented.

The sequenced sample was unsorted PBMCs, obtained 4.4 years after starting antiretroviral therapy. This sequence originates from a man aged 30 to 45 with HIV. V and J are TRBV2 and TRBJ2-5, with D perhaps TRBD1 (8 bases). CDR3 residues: CASRQRDRRQETQYF. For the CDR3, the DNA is TGTGCCAGCCGCCAGCGGGACAGGAGGCAAGAGACCCAGTACTTC.